These 6 T cell receptor beta chains were sequenced from one sample in a study of STAT5B mutations in CD4+ large granular lymphocyte leukemia. Some clones are missing from TCRdb's copy, which holds only in-frame ones; the method was immunoSEQ multiplex PCR. The sample carries about 30,000 clones, under 85% recorded once. Material for sequencing was CD4+ T cells from blood buffy coats. The receptor set was obtained from a human donor in good health.

The chain joins TRBV5-4 to TRBJ2-5; a weak D match, TRBD2 (6 bases). V shed 4 bases and J shed 2 bases, with 18 bases lying between them. The CDR3 is 16 residues long. The germline gives CDR1 SGHNT, CDR2 YYREEE (reference sequence). CDR3 loop: CASSGPRVAAQETQYF. For the CDR3, the DNA is TGTGCCAGCAGCGGGCCTCGAGTAGCGGCACAAGAGACCCAGTACTTC.

The rearrangement joins TRBV19 to TRBJ2-1; D remains ambiguous. Germline V gene lookup returns CDR1 LNHDA and CDR2 SQIVND (reference sequence). The V end lost 3 bases, the J end lost 5 bases, and 11 bases lay between the germline ends. This CDR3 is built from 14 residues. The CDR3 nucleotides read TGTGCCAGTAGTATGAGGCGGAACGACAATGAGCAGTTCTTC. Protein sequence: CASSMRRNDNEQFF.

This sequence joins TRBV7-6 and TRBJ2-5, with D possibly matching TRBD2 (6 bases). Germline V gene lookup returns CDR1 SGHVS and CDR2 FNYEAQ. This CDR3 is 16 amino acids long. Trimming removed 3 bases at V and 5 bases at J, with 19 bases between. For the CDR3, the DNA is TGTGCCAGCAGCTTGTCGGGAGCCAACCAAGGGGAGACCCAGTACTTC. It codes for CASSLSGANQGETQYF.

This sequence joins TRBV21-1 and TRBJ1-2; TRBD1 is taken as the D call from the table, unchecked against the DNA. TRBV21-1 is designated a pseudogene. The CDR3 runs to 17 residues. CDR3 sequence: CASGPDRGQGVYYGYTF. DNA of the CDR3: TGTGCCAGCGGACCAGACCGTGGACAGGGGGTTTATTATGGCTACACCTTC.

The rearrangement links TRBV6-5 to TRBJ2-7; a weak D match, TRBD2 (6 bases). CDR3 length: 14 residues. Trimming cost V 2 bases and J 5 bases, with 13 bases left between them. Per the germline V gene, CDR1 is MNHEY and CDR2 is SVGAGI. The CDR3 DNA sequence: TGTGCCAGCAGTTACCGGGACTCCGGGGACGAGCAGTACTTC. Amino acids: CASSYRDSGDEQYF.

The CDR3 here is CASSPDRVAYEQYF. The DNA for the CDR3 is TGTGCCAGCAGCCCCGACCGGGTAGCCTACGAGCAGTACTTC. The J gene is TRBJ2-7, the V gene TRBV6-1; D is unclear. V was pared by 6 bases and J by 2 bases, with 14 bases between. The CDR3 runs to 14 residues. The germline V gene has CDR1 MNHNS and CDR2 SASEGT.